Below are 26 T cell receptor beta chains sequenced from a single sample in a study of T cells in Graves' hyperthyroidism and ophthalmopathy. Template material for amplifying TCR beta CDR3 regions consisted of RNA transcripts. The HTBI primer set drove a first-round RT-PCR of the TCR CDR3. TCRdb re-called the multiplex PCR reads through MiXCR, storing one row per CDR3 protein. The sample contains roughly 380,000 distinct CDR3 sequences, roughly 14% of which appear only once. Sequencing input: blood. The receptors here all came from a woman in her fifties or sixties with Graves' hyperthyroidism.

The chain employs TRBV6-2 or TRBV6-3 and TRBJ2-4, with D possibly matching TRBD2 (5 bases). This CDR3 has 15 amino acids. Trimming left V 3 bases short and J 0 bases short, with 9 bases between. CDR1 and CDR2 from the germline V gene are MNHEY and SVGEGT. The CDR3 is CASSYDRGAKNIQYF. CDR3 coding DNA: TGTGCCAGCAGTTATGATCGGGGAGCCAAAAACATTCAGTACTTC.

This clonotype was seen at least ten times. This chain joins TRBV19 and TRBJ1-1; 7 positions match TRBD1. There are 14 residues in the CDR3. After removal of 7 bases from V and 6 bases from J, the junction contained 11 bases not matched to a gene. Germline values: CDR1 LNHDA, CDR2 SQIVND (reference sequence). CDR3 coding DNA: TGTGCCAGTACCCGAAGGGGGCCCCTACCTGAAGCTTTCTTT. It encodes CASTRRGPLPEAFF.

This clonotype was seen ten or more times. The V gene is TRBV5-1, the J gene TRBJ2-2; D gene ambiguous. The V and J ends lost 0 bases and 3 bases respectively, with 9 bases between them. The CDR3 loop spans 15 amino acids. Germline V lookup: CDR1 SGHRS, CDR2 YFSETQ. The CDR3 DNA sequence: TGCGCCAGCAGCTTGGGTTTTGGGGACACCGGGGAGCTGTTTTTT. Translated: CASSLGFGDTGELFF.

The CDR3 reads CASSPTGVADSYNEQFF. The CDR3 DNA is TGTGCCAGCAGCCCAACGGGGGTAGCGGACTCCTACAATGAGCAGTTCTTC. The V and J genes are TRBV7-9 and TRBJ2-1; D possibly corresponds to TRBD2 (6 bases). The germline V gene has CDR1 SEHNR and CDR2 FQNEAQ (reference sequence). The CDR3 contains 17 residues. V was clipped by 5 bases and J by 0 bases, with 17 bases between them.

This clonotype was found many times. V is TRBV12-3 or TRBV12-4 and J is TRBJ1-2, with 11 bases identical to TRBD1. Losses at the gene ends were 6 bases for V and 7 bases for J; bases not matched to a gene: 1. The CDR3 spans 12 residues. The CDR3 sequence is CASRGTGGGYTF. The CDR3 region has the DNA TGTGCCAGCAGAGGGACAGGGGGTGGCTACACCTTC.

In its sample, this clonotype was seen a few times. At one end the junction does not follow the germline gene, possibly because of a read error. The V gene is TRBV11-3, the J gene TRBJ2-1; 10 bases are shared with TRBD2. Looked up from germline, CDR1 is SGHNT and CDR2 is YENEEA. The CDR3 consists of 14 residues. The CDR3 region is CASRKREGQNEQFF. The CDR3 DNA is TGCGCCAGCAGGAAGCGGGAGGGCCAAAATGAGCAGTTCTTC.

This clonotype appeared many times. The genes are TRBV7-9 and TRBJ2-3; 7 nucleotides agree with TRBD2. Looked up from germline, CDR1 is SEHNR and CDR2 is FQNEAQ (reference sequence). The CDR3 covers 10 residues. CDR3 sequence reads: CVGSGDTQYF. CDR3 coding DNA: TGTGTGGGTAGCGGGGATACGCAGTATTTT.

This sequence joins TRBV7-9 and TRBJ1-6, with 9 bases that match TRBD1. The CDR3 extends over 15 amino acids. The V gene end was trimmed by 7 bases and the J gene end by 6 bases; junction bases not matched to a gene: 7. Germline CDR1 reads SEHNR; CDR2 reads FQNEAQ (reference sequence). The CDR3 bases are TGTGCCAGCACCCGGACAGGGGTGGGTAATTCACCCCTCCACTTT. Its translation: CASTRTGVGNSPLHF.

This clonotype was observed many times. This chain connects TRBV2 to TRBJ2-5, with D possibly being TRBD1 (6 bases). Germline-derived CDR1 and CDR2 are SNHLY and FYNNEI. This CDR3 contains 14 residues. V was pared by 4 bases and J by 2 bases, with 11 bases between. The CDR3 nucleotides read TGTGCCAGCAGTGCCGGGACAACTCAAGAGACCCAGTACTTC. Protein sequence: CASSAGTTQETQYF.

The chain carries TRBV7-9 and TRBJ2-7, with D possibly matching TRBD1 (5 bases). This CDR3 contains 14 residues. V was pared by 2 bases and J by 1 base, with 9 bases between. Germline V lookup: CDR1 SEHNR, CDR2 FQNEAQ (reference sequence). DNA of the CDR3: TGTGCCAGCAGCTTATGGACACAGTCCTACGAGCAGTACTTC. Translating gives CASSLWTQSYEQYF.

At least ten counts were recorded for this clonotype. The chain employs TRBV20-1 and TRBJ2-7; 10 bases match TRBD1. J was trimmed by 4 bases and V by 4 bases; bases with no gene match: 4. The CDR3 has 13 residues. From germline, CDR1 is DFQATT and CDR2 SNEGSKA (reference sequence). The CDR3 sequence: CSATVDRGYEQYF. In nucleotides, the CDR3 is TGCAGTGCTACCGTGGACAGGGGGTACGAGCAGTACTTC.

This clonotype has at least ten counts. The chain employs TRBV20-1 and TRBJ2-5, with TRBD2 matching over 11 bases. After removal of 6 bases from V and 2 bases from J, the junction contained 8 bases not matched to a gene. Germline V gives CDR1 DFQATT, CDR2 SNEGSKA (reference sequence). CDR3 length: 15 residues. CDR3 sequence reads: CSATTLAGGQETQYF. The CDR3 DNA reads TGCAGTGCGACGACTCTAGCGGGAGGTCAAGAGACCCAGTACTTC.

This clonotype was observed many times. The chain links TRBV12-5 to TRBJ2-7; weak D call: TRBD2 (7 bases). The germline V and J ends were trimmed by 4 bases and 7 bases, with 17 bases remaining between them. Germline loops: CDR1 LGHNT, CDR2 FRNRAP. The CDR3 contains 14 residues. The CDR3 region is CASGSEGGGMEQYF. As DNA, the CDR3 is TGTGCTAGTGGTTCGGAGGGGGGGGGGATGGAGCAGTACTTC.

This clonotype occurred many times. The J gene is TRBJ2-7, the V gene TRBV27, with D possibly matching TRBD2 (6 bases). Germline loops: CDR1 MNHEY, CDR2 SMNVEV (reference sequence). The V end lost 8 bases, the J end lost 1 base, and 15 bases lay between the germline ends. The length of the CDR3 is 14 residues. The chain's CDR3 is CASGGGAGSYEQYF. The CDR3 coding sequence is TGTGCCAGCGGAGGAGGGGCAGGGTCCTACGAGCAGTACTTC.

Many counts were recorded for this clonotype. The CDR3 loop reads CASSLGSVETASTDTQYF. In DNA form, the CDR3 reads TGTGCCAGCAGCTTAGGATCTGTAGAGACTGCTAGCACAGATACGCAGTATTTT. The chain couples TRBV11-1 to TRBJ2-3; D call uncertain. V was shortened by 1 base and J by 0 bases, with 17 bases between the two germline ends. The CDR3 runs to 18 residues. In germline, CDR1 is SGHAT, CDR2 FQDESV (reference sequence).

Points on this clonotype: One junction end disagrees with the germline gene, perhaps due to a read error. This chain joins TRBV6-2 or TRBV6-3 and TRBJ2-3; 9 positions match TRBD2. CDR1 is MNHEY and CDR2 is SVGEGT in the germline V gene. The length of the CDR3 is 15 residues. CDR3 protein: CASSLSGRNPDTQYF. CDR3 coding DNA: TGCGCCAGCAGTCTAAGCGGGAGGAATCCAGATACGCAGTATTTT.

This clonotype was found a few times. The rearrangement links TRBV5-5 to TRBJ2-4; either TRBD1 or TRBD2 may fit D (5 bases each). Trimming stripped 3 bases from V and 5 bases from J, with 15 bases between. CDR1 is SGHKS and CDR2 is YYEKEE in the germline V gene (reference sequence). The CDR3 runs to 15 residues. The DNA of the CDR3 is TGTGCCAGCAGCTCGGGACCCTGGGCGGAAAACATTCAGTACTTC. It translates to CASSSGPWAENIQYF.

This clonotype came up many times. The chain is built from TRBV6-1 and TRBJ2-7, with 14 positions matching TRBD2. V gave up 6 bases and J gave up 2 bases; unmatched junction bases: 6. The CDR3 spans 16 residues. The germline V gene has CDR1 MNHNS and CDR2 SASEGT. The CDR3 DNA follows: TGTGCCAGCAGGGGACTAGCGGGAGACGGACCCTACGAGCAGTACTTC. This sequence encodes CASRGLAGDGPYEQYF.

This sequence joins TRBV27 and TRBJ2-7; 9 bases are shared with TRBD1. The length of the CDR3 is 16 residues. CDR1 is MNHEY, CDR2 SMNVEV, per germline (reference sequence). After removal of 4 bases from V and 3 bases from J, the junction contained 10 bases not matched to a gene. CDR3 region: CASSWTGTGFGYEQYF. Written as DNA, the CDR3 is TGTGCCAGCAGTTGGACCGGGACAGGGTTTGGCTACGAGCAGTACTTC.

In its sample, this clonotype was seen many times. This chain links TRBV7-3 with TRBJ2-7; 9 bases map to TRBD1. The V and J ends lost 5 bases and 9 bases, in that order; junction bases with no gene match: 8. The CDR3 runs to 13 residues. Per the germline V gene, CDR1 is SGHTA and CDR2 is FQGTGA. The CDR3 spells CASSQTGTGTQYF. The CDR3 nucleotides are TGTGCCAGCAGCCAAACCGGGACAGGGACGCAGTACTTC. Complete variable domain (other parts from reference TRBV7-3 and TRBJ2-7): GAGVSQTPSNKVTEKGKYVELRCDPISGHTALYWYRQSLGQGPEFLIYFQGTGAADDSGLPNDRFFAVRPEGSVSTLKIQRTERGDSAVYLCASSQTGTGTQYFGPGTRLTVT.

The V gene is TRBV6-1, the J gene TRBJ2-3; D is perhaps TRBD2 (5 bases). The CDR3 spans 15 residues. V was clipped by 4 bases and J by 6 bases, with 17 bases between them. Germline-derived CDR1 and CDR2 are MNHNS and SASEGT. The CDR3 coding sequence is TGTGCCAGCAGTGCGGTCCGGGGTTTCGCCGATACGCAGTATTTT. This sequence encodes CASSAVRGFADTQYF.

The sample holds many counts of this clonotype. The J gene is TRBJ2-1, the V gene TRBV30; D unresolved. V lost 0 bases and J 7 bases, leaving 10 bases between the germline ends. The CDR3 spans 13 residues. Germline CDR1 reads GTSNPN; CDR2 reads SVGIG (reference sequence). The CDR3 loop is CAWSVLWGNEQFF. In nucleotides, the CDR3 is TGTGCCTGGAGTGTATTATGGGGAAATGAGCAGTTCTTC.

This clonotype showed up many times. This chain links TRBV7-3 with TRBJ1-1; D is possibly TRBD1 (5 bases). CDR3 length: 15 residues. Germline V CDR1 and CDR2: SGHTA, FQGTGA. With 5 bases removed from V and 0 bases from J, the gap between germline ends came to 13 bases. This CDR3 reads CASSRRGGMNTEAFF. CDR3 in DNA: TGTGCCAGCAGCAGACGGGGCGGGATGAACACTGAAGCTTTCTTT.

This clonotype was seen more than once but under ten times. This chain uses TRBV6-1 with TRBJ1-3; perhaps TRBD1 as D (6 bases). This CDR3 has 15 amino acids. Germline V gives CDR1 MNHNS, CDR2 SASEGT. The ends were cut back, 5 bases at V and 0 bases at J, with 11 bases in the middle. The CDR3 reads CASSYGGYSGNTIYF. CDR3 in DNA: TGTGCCAGCAGTTACGGGGGCTACTCTGGAAACACCATATATTTT.

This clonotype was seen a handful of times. CDR3 DNA sequence: TGTGCCAGCAGTGAATATGGGGCCCGCAATGAGCAGTTCTTC. Its protein is CASSEYGARNEQFF. J is TRBJ2-1 and V is TRBV25-1, with TRBD1 as a possible D gene (5 bases). V gave up 0 bases and J gave up 6 bases, with 9 bases separating them. This CDR3 has 14 residues. CDR1 is MGHDK, CDR2 SYGVNS, per germline.

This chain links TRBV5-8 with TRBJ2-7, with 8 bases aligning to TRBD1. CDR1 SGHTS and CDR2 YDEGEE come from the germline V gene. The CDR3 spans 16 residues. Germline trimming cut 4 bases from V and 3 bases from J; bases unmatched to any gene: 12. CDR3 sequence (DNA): TGTGCCAGCAGCCTAGGACAGGGTAACGCCTACTACGAGCAGTACTTC. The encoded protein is CASSLGQGNAYYEQYF.